A single sample gave rise to the 13 T cell receptor beta chains below, sequenced in a study of regulatory T cells in long-lasting Graves disease. The time point: newly diagnosed GD, antithyroid drugs for less than 3 months. The TCR library was prepared using RNA isolated from PBMCs. Sequencing libraries for TCR beta were prepared with iRepertoire HTBI primers and Arm-PCR of CDR3 regions. MiXCR was run by TCRdb on the multiplex PCR reads, yielding one entry per CDR3 protein. The sample yields 500,000 to 700,000 distinct CDR3 sequences, 16% seen once. The sample was also linked to a second study, of T cells in Graves' hyperthyroidism and ophthalmopathy.

The sequencing used peripheral blood mononuclear cells (PBMCs), collected at new diagnosis, from a patient treated with antithyroid drugs. The receptors here all came from a woman in her twenties or thirties with Graves disease.

This clonotype was detected many times. The chain has TRBV28 and TRBJ2-1; possibly TRBD2 for D (6 bases). Trimming took off 7 bases at V and 10 bases at J, with 17 bases between the two ends. Germline CDR1 MDHEN, CDR2 SYDVKM. The CDR3 contains 13 residues. The CDR3 bases are TGTGCCAGCACCCGACTAGTGCCCCAAGAGCAGTTCTTC. Amino acid sequence: CASTRLVPQEQFF. The full variable domain, rest sourced from reference TRBV28 and TRBJ2-1, is DVKVTQSSRYLVKRTGEKVFLECVQDMDHENMFWYRQDPGLGLRLIYFSYDVKMKEKGDIPEGYSVSREKKERFSLILESASTNQTSMYLCASTRLVPQEQFFGPGTRLTVL.

This clonotype was seen many times. The chain is built from TRBV29-1 and TRBJ1-1, with 8 bases identical to TRBD1. CDR3 length: 13 residues. V trimming: 7 bases; J trimming: 11 bases; junction bases outside the gene matches: 15. Germline assignment: CDR1 SQVTM and CDR2 ANQGSEA. CDR3 sequence reads: CSATRDFGQGAFF. DNA for the CDR3: TGCAGCGCCACCCGAGATTTTGGACAGGGTGCTTTCTTT.

The V and J genes are TRBV29-1 and TRBJ2-2; D is possibly TRBD1 (7 bases). The V and J ends lost 5 bases and 5 bases respectively, with 15 bases between them. The CDR3 has 14 residues. The germline CDR1 and CDR2 sequences are SQVTM and ANQGSEA. Here the CDR3 reads CSVYAGQTTGELFF. CDR3 nucleotides: TGCAGCGTTTATGCGGGACAGACTACCGGGGAGCTGTTTTTT.

This clonotype has a handful of counts. CDR3 amino acids: CASSGEGAGEQYF. As DNA, the CDR3 is TGTGCCAGCAGCGGTGAGGGGGCGGGAGAGCAGTACTTC. This rearrangement joins TRBV2 to TRBJ2-7; perhaps TRBD1 as D (7 bases). The CDR3 covers 13 residues. Deletions cut 6 bases from V and 7 bases from J, with 16 bases between. CDR1 and CDR2 (germline): SNHLY, FYNNEI.

This clonotype was detected ten times or more. The chain couples TRBV3-1 to TRBJ2-7; no clear D gene. The CDR3 sequence is 15 residues long. Trimming shortened V by 2 bases and J by 4 bases, and 15 bases separated the two germline ends. Germline V lookup: CDR1 LGHDT, CDR2 YNNKEL (reference sequence). CDR3 sequence: CASSQRSSRTYEQYF. CDR3 nucleotide sequence: TGTGCCAGCAGCCAAAGGTCGAGTAGAACTTACGAGCAGTACTTC.

This clonotype was counted a few times. The chain joins TRBV5-1 to TRBJ1-4; no firm D call. The V gene lost 1 base and the J gene lost 4 bases, with 11 bases spanning the gap. CDR1 and CDR2 (germline): SGHRS, YFSETQ. The CDR3 is 15 amino acids. Written as DNA, the CDR3 is TGCGCCAGCAGCTTGTGGGGAACATATAATGAAAAACTGTTTTTT. Its translation: CASSLWGTYNEKLFF.

There are a few counts of this clonotype. This may come from a read error, since a much larger clone is one base off. This sequence joins TRBV27 and TRBJ2-2, with 10 bases aligning to TRBD2. V was pared by 5 bases and J by 6 bases, with 18 bases of the junction left unmatched. CDR1 is MNHEY, CDR2 SMNVEV, per germline (reference sequence). The CDR3 sequence is 19 residues long. For the CDR3, the DNA is TGTGCCAGCAGTACAAAACTAGCGGGGTGGGGTGAGGACGCCGGGGAGCTGTTTTTT. Translation: CASSTKLAGWGEDAGELFF.

This clonotype was counted only a few times. The chain joins TRBV30 to TRBJ1-2; possibly TRBD1 for D (5 bases). This CDR3 region has 15 residues. The germline V and J ends were trimmed by 1 base and 3 bases, with 15 bases remaining between them. The germline gives CDR1 GTSNPN, CDR2 SVGIG (reference sequence). CDR3 nucleotides: TGTGCCTGGAGTGGTACAGGCTCACCGTACTATGGCTACACCTTC. Residues: CAWSGTGSPYYGYTF. Full variable domain (rest looked up from reference TRBV30 and TRBJ1-2): SQTIHQWPATLVQPVGSPLSLECTVEGTSNPNLYWYRQAAGRGLQLLFYSVGIGQISSEVPQNLSASRPQDRQFILSSKKLLLSDSGFYLCAWSGTGSPYYGYTFGSGTRLTVV.

The genes are TRBV29-1 and TRBJ2-1; 7 bases map to TRBD2. Germline CDR1 and CDR2: SQVTM and ANQGSEA. The CDR3 contains 13 residues. V was clipped by 3 bases and J by 3 bases; unmatched bases: 2. DNA for the CDR3: TGCAGCGTTGATGCGGGAGACTACAATGAGCAGTTCTTC. Its protein is CSVDAGDYNEQFF.

The rearrangement uses TRBV30 and TRBJ2-5; 11 bases are shared with TRBD1. CDR1 and CDR2 from the germline V gene are GTSNPN and SVGIG (reference sequence). The CDR3 consists of 15 residues. V was clipped by 4 bases and J by 4 bases; unmatched bases: 8. For the CDR3, the DNA is TGTGCCTGGACAGCCGGGACAGGGGGTCCAGAGACCCAGTACTTC. Translated: CAWTAGTGGPETQYF.

This clonotype was found many times. J is TRBJ2-1 and V is TRBV20-1; possibly TRBD1 for D (6 bases). The length of the CDR3 is 14 residues. The V and J ends lost 3 bases and 6 bases respectively, with 15 bases between them. In germline, CDR1 is DFQATT, CDR2 SNEGSKA (reference sequence). The CDR3 sequence is CSARKMTQGNEQFF. The CDR3 DNA follows: TGCAGTGCTAGGAAAATGACACAGGGCAATGAGCAGTTCTTC.

This clonotype was detected many times. The gene calls are TRBV6-1 and TRBJ2-5; the match to TRBD1 covers 7 bases. With 8 bases clipped from V and 1 base from J, the junction kept 4 bases outside the gene matches. Germline lookup yields CDR1 MNHNS and CDR2 SASEGT. This CDR3 contains 13 residues. The DNA for the CDR3 is TGTGCCAGCCATCGGACAGGCCAAGAGACCCAGTACTTC. This translates into CASHRTGQETQYF.

In this sample, this clonotype turned up many times. This chain joins TRBV20-1 and TRBJ2-7; D gene uncertain. There are 13 residues in the CDR3. CDR1 and CDR2 from the germline V gene are DFQATT and SNEGSKA (reference sequence). Between the trimmed V and J ends, which lost 5 bases and 7 bases, there was a span of 18 bases. The DNA of the CDR3 is TGCAGTGCTGGAAGACTCCACTCGGAGGAGCAGTACTTC. Protein sequence: CSAGRLHSEEQYF.